A selection of T cell receptor beta chains follows, all from one sample in a study of vaccination and CD4 T cells after COVID-19. These receptors are not linked to any known antigen. Using its own MiXCR run on the PCR reads, TCRdb lists one record per CDR3 protein. Here the sample spans 9,500 to 14,000 distinct CDR3 sequences, under 30% being singletons. The sequenced material came from cultured CD4+ T cells from blood. The receptor source for this set is a human donor with COVID-19. Each CDR3 is given with its conserved first and last residue. Each record gives: V gene, J gene, clone size, CDR3 protein. Clone size, where shown, is once, few, many, or a class for clones that have expanded.

TRBV7-6	TRBJ2-3	NA	CASSLDPDTQYF
TRBV20-1	TRBJ1-2	NA	CSARGQSNYGYTF
TRBV7-8	TRBJ1-1	few	CASSSGQKNTEAFF
TRBV2	TRBJ2-7	NA	CASILDRVSYEQYF
TRBV5-1	TRBJ1-2	few	CASSSRTGNYGYTF
TRBV6-1	TRBJ1-5	NA	CASSESTGRVNQPQHF
TRBV11-3	TRBJ2-1	NA	CASSLVLAGRYNEQFF
TRBV20-1	TRBJ1-5	medium-sized	CSVEQGTAQPQHF
TRBV3-1	TRBJ2-7	NA	CASSHPGTAYEQYF
TRBV20-1	TRBJ2-1	few	CSAAGTSVYNEQFF
TRBV7-2	TRBJ1-2	NA	CASSYLGGYTF
TRBV20-1	TRBJ1-2	NA	CSASRESTYGYTF
TRBV28	TRBJ1-3	NA	CASSLRPGTSGNTIYF
TRBV6-5	TRBJ2-7	few	CASSYSRGGTSYEQYF
TRBV27	TRBJ1-3	NA	CASSLSSSGSTIYF
TRBV5-8	TRBJ2-7	NA	CASSGTGTATYEQYF